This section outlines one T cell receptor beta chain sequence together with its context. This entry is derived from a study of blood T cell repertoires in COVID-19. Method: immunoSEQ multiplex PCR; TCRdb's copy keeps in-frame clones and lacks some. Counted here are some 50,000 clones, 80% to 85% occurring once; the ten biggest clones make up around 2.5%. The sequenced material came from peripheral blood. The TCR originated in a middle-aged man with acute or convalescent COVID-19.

CDR3 protein: CASSPSVSGYNEQFF. Here the CDR3 DNA reads TGTGCCAGCTCACCATCGGTTAGCGGGTACAATGAGCAGTTCTTC. V is TRBV18 and J is TRBJ2-1; 7 bases align to TRBD2. Looked up from germline, CDR1 is KGHSH and CDR2 is LQKENI. This CDR3 has 15 residues. J was trimmed by 4 bases and V by 2 bases; bases with no gene match: 5.